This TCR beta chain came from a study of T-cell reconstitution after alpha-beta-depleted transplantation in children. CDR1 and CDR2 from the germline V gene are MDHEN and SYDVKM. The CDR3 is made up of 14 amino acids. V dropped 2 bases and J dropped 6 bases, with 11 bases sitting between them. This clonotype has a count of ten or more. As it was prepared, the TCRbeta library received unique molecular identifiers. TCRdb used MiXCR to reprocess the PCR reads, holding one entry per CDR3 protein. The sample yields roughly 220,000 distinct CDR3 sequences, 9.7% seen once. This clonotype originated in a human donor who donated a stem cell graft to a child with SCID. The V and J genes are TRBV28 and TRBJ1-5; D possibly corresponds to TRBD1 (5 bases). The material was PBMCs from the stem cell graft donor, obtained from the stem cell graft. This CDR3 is CASSLAGNGQPQHF. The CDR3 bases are TGTGCCAGCAGTTTAGCAGGGAACGGTCAGCCCCAGCATTTT.